This is a list of T cell receptor beta chains from one sample in a study of blood T cell repertoires in COVID-19. Sequenced by immunoSEQ multiplex PCR; TCRdb stores in-frame clones only, minus some. The table has 45,000 to 70,000 clones, about 73% seen once. Sample: peripheral blood. Receptors were obtained from a woman between 45 and 60 years old with active or convalescent COVID-19. Each CDR3 is given with its conserved first and last residue. The order of the fields is D gene, J gene, V gene, clone size, CDR3 protein, CDR3 DNA. D genes are given only for firm matches. Clone size is given for some rows only: seen once, a few or many times, or a class if the clone is expanded.

>TRBD1|TRBJ1-6|TRBV18|-
CASSPSRTGLNSPLHF
TGTGCCAGCTCACCGTCTCGGACAGGCCTTAATTCACCCCTCCACTTT
>TRBD1|TRBJ1-5|TRBV5-8|-
CASSSGQGAVSNQPQHF
TGTGCCAGCAGCTCCGGACAGGGCGCGGTGAGCAATCAGCCCCAGCATTTT
>-|TRBJ2-2|TRBV1|-
CTSNLLEGGRTLRGELFF
TGCACCAGCAACTTACTAGAGGGCGGGAGGACCCTCAGGGGGGAGCTGTTTTTT
>-|TRBJ2-3|TRBV20-1|-
CSASKALGGLTDTQYF
TGCAGTGCTAGTAAGGCCTTGGGGGGGCTTACAGATACGCAGTATTTT
>-|TRBJ1-4|TRBV29-1|-
CSASKGQGGEKLFF
TGCAGCGCCTCGAAGGGGCAGGGTGGTGAAAAACTGTTTTTT
>-|TRBJ2-5|TRBV5-1|-
CASSPGPRETQYF
TGCGCCAGCAGCCCGGGTCCCAGAGAGACCCAGTACTTC
>-|TRBJ2-4|TRBV12-3/TRBV12-4|-
CASRKSENIQYF
TGTGCCAGCAGGAAAAGCGAAAACATTCAGTACTTC
>-|TRBJ1-2|TRBV29-1|-
CSVVPGGGSYGYTF
TGCAGCGTTGTCCCCGGGGGGGGGAGCTATGGCTACACCTTC
>TRBD2|TRBJ2-5|TRBV5-4|-
CASSGGTSGRETQYF
TGTGCCAGCAGCGGGGGGACTAGCGGGAGAGAGACCCAGTACTTC
>-|TRBJ2-7|TRBV4-1|-
CASSQVRRQGNDEQYF
TGCGCCAGCAGCCAAGTCCGTCGGCAGGGGAATGACGAGCAGTACTTC
>TRBD1|TRBJ2-1|TRBV6-5|-
CASSYSGQGINEQFF
TGTGCCAGCAGTTACTCCGGACAGGGCATCAATGAGCAGTTCTTC
>TRBD2|TRBJ2-2|TRBV27|once
CASRLAGDNTGELFF
TGTGCCAGCAGACTAGCGGGAGACAACACCGGGGAGCTGTTTTTT
>TRBD2|TRBJ2-1|TRBV5-1|-
CASSPGLAYNEQFF
TGCGCCAGCAGTCCGGGACTAGCTTACAATGAGCAGTTCTTC
>TRBD1|TRBJ1-1|TRBV30|-
CAWTVGQYNTEAFF
TGTGCCTGGACCGTGGGACAGTACAACACTGAAGCTTTCTTT
>TRBD2|TRBJ2-7|TRBV30|-
CAWAKGVGGLAGLSYEQYF
TGTGCCTGGGCCAAGGGTGTAGGGGGACTAGCGGGACTCTCCTACGAGCAGTACTTC
>-|TRBJ1-3|TRBV5-4|once
CASSLQGSGNTIYF
TGTGCCAGCAGCTTGCAGGGCTCTGGAAACACCATATATTTT
>-|TRBJ1-5|TRBV7-5|-
CVRSSGPQGGGNQPQHF
TGTGTCAGAAGCTCGGGCCCGCAGGGAGGTGGCAATCAGCCCCAGCATTTT
>TRBD1|TRBJ2-5|TRBV7-9|-
CASSLVAGDRAYQETQYF
TGTGCCAGCAGCTTAGTCGCGGGGGACAGGGCGTACCAAGAGACCCAGTACTTC
>-|TRBJ2-2|TRBV12-3/TRBV12-4|-
CASTSGVPGELFF
TGTGCCAGCACCTCGGGGGTCCCCGGGGAGCTGTTTTTT
>-|TRBJ2-6|TRBV30|-
CAWSPPAVSGANVLTF
TGTGCCTGGAGTCCCCCCGCTGTGAGTGGGGCCAACGTCCTGACTTTC
>-|TRBJ2-7|TRBV4-2|-
CASSQEGLRAPVAYEQYF
TGTGCCAGCAGCCAAGAGGGCCTACGAGCCCCCGTGGCCTACGAGCAGTACTTC
>-|TRBJ2-1|TRBV10-1|few
CASSESGDFEQFF
TGCGCCAGCAGTGAGTCGGGGGACTTTGAGCAGTTCTTC
>-|TRBJ2-2|TRBV7-9|-
CASSLVLANTGELFF
TGTGCCAGCAGCTTAGTTCTAGCGAACACCGGGGAGCTGTTTTTT